This T cell receptor (beta chain) was found in a study of T-cell reconstitution after alpha-beta-depleted transplantation in children (dated by TCRdb to about 2016). Turning to the overall study: T-cell immune reconstitution after TCRalphabeta/CD19-depleted allogeneic hematopoietic cell transplantation in children was quantitatively tracked in the study by means of TCR repertoire profiling.

What the authors observed across the whole study: The apparently early alphabetaT-cell count recovery about two months after transplant was reportedly dependent on only several hundred rapidly expanded clones derived from non-depleted graft cells. The high TCRbeta diversity at day 60 in some patients was ascribed to recipient T cells and intrathymic progenitors that had survived conditioning. Over the following months the frequencies of hyperexpanded clones went down, and after one year T-cell counts and TCRbeta diversity were mostly credited to newly produced T cells.

Library construction relied on PCR. Sequencing was performed on an Illumina HiSeq 2500. Molecular barcoding was employed in the preparation of TCR libraries, with unique molecular identifiers being used to normalize TCRbeta repertoire quantification. In-frame beta chains were kept once TCRdb had trimmed the public reads at Q25 with fastp and called clones with MiXCR. Entries are consolidated by CDR3 protein sequence, retaining the most common genes and DNA. Recorded for this sample are approximately 290,000 distinct CDR3 sequences; around 10% of them occurred a single time. The ten largest clones capture 20% to 25% of the sample. Reading the germline V gene gives CDR1 SQVTM and CDR2 ANQGSEA. Trimming takes 1 base from V and 5 bases from J, and the germline ends sit 12 bases apart. The CDR3 spans 14 residues, from the cysteine through the phenylalanine. Of the read, only the CDR3 DNA is kept; its 42 bases are in frame from base 1.

The sample holds many counts of this clonotype. No cognate antigen has been identified for it. No qualities accompany the bases; no much larger clone lies one base away. Reading the label with the study, this specimen's treatment or condition is: allogeneic hematopoietic cell transplantation with graft depleted of TCRalphabeta T cells and CD19 B cells. The transplant recipients were children given TCRalphabeta/CD19-depleted allogeneic hematopoietic cell grafts. The rearranged chain carries TRBV29-1 and TRBJ2-1; the D gene is perhaps TRBD2, on 7 matching bases. The specimen was peripheral blood, collected 180 days after TCRalphabeta/CD19-depleted stem cell transplant. The sequence derives from a male patient between 2 and 15 years old who had a stem cell transplant for chronic granulomatous disease, so the T cells may come from the graft donor. This receptor carries the CDR3 CSVEGGGANNEQFF. The nucleotides are TGCAGCGTTGAAGGGGGGGGCGCGAACAATGAGCAGTTCTTC.